This TCR beta chain comes out of a study of blood T cell repertoires in COVID-19. Method: immunoSEQ multiplex PCR; TCRdb's copy keeps in-frame clones and lacks some. The profile shows 100,000 to 150,000 clones, roughly 85% of them singletons. Deletions cut 3 bases from V and 1 base from J, with 9 bases between. The CDR3 contains 14 residues. Germline V gives CDR1 ENHRY, CDR2 SYGVKD. This chain uses TRBV10-3 with TRBJ1-1, with D perhaps matching TRBD1 (5 bases). This receptor was identified in a woman of 80 years or more with acute or convalescent COVID-19. Sequencing input: peripheral blood. The CDR3 coding sequence is TGTGCCATCAGTGAAAGGGGAAGGAACACTGAAGCTTTCTTT. Residues: CAISERGRNTEAFF.